This T cell receptor (beta chain) comes out of a study of cytomegalovirus exposure and HLA in healthy donors. In its sample, this clone was seen a few times. The CDR3 is made up of 14 amino acids. The V and J ends lost 5 bases and 7 bases, in that order; junction bases with no gene match: 6. Germline V gene lookup returns CDR1 MNHNS and CDR2 SASEGT. 60 Vbeta and 13 Jbeta primers were used in PCR. This table comes from immunoSEQ multiplex PCR, and its TCRdb copy is limited to in-frame clones, with some not included. The sample has under 110,000 clones, 70% to 80% seen once. The V call is TRBV6-1, the J call TRBJ1-5; TRBD1 matches at 9 bases. Material: PBMCs. The clonotype comes from a female donor in good health and CMV-seronegative. CDR3 in DNA: TGTGCCAGCAGTAGGACAGGGGATGGCCAGCCCCAGCATTTT. It codes for CASSRTGDGQPQHF.